Listed here is a single T cell receptor (beta chain). Its antigen is currently not known. Base qualities are missing; no much larger clone stands one base away. V ends up 4 bases short and J 0 bases short, with an unmatched junction base count of 17. From the germline V gene, CDR1 is MDHEN and CDR2 is SYDVKM. From its cysteine to its phenylalanine, the CDR3 spans 20 amino acids. The read is trimmed to its CDR3 DNA, 60 bases read in frame from base 1. The donors were healthy, HIV-negative adults with no recently reported acute infections or vaccinations. Every donor was a Caucasian adult living in Nashville, Tennessee, USA. For unsorted samples, 85 million to 100 million PBMCs were counted, and genomic DNA was extracted using the QIAamp DNA Blood Mini kit. Blood was obtained by leukapheresis, after which PBMCs were separated by Ficoll-Histopaque density gradient centrifugation and cryopreserved in liquid nitrogen vapor phase.

These data come from a study of shared clonotypes between healthy human individuals (dated by TCRdb to between 2020 and 2021). General notes on the study: A few men and two women, aged 18 to 49 years, made up the cohort. To estimate repertoire size and how much clonotypes are shared between individuals, the study performed deep sequencing of blood TCR repertoires from about five healthy adults. To increase sequencing depth and limit assay-specific biases, different laboratories used diverse techniques to prepare libraries and sequence TCR repertoires. Between about 0.9 and 8.9 billion PBMCs per donor were obtained by leukapheresis. Study-wide findings and limitations: Sampling was limited to blood, and TCR repertoires in tissue likely differ from TCR repertoires in blood. Based on pairwise subsampling, the degree of clonotype sharing among donors was expected to be affected by sequencing depth. Because the study included only a small number of donors, the genetic and exposure-history diversity represented was limited.

Using the deep immunoSEQ assay, TCR CDR3 regions were amplified from genomic DNA by multiplex PCR. Extracted genomic DNA from each cell subset was spread evenly across all wells of several immunoSEQ 96-well plates, with each plate serving as a replicate. For unsorted PBMC, around 0.3 ug genomic DNA, equal to 32,000 or so T cell genomes, was loaded into each replicate PCR. Ten immunoSEQ deep assay plates were used to sequence the unsorted PBMC genomic DNA. Purified libraries were measured with a Qubit 3.0 fluorometer, size-checked on a Bioanalyzer 2100, and measured again with the KAPA Library Quantification kit. Every immunoSEQ 96-well plate was sequenced on a separate single-read 150-cycle Illumina NextSeq 550 flow cell. The original methods were these. Because only junctional sequences without quality scores were contained in the immunoSEQ output, filtering matching that applied to full-length reads could not be performed. To assign V/J genes and CDR3, sequences were annotated using PyIR, a Python wrapper for IgBLAST v1.9, with IMGT germline references. Any read was removed if the V/J assignment was weak (E-value above 1e-6), the CDR3 was missing, or the read contained stop codons, out-of-frame junctions, or ambiguous translated residues. V3J clonotypes were defined as sequences sharing the same inferred V gene, J gene, and CDR3 amino acid sequence. The percentage overlap between two repertoires was calculated by dividing the number of shared unique clonotypes by the size of the smaller repertoire. Repertoire richness was assessed with RTK rarefaction, the Chao1 estimator, and Recon v2.1 estimates of unobserved clonotypes. TCRdb provides this immuneACCESS table in a form limited to in-frame rearrangements. Some clones are lacking; in checked studies, under half of them reflect an unresolved V gene, and why the rest are absent is not known. V, J and clone size derive from that table, while D and trimming were established from the DNA sequence. The sample records fewer than 500,000 clones, 60% to 80% of which are singletons. The ten largest clones take up roughly an eighth of the sample.

The chain links TRBV28 with TRBJ1-5; TRBD1 agrees with 8 junctional bases. This clonotype was obtained from a woman in her forties in good health. Some clones in this sample may be carry-over from other donors' samples. Sequenced: PBMCs. For the CDR3, the sequence is CASSSHRDRRVKYSNQPQHF. The DNA reads TGTGCCAGCAGTTCCCACCGGGACAGGCGGGTCAAGTATAGCAATCAGCCCCAGCATTTT.